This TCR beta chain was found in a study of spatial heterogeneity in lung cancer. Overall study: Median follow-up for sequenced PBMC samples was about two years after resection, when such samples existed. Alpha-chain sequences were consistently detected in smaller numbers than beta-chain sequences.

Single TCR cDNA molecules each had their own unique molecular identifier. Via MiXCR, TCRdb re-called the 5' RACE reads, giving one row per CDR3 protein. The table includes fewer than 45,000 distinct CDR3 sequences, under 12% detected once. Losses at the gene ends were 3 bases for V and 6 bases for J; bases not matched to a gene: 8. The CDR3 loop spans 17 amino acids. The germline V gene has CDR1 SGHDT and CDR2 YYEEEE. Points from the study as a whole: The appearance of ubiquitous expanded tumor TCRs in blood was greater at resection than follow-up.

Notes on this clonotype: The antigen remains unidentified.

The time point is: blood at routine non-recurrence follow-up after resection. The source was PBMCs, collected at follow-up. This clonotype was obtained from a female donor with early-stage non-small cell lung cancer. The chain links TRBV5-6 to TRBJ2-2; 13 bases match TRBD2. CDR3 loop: CASSSGLAGYIAGELFF. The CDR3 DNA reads TGTGCCAGCAGCTCGGGACTAGCGGGGTATATCGCCGGGGAGCTGTTTTTT. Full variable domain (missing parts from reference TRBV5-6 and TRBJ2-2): DAGVTQSPTHLIKTRGQQVTLRCSPKSGHDTVSWYQQALGQGPQFIFQYYEEEERQRGNFPDRFSGHQFPNYSSELNVNALLLGDSALYLCASSSGLAGYIAGELFFGEGSRLTVL.